Each of the 11 T cell receptor beta chains below was sequenced from the same sample in a study of T-cell reconstitution after alpha-beta-depleted transplantation in children. Preparing the TCRbeta library involved the use of unique molecular identifiers. TCRdb analysed the PCR reads with MiXCR anew, one entry per CDR3 protein. This table holds some 550,000 distinct CDR3 sequences, more than 20% found once. The source material was PBMCs, mostly from graft donor cells, sampled 360 days after TCRalphabeta/CD19-depleted stem cell transplant. These receptors originate from a boy under two years old who had a stem cell transplant for acute myeloid leukemia, so the T cells may come from the graft donor.

This chain uses TRBV12-5 with TRBJ2-3; D call uncertain. The CDR3 is made up of 13 amino acids. Germline V gives CDR1 LGHNT, CDR2 FRNRAP. V dropped 1 base and J dropped 6 bases, with 8 bases sitting between them. CDR3 nucleotides: TGTGCTAGTGGTTTGGCCCTCGGCGATACGCAGTATTTT. Translating it yields CASGLALGDTQYF.

This clonotype came up a few times. The chain links TRBV20-1 to TRBJ2-7; 11 positions agree with TRBD2. The CDR3 is 14 residues long. Looked up from germline, CDR1 is DFQATT and CDR2 is SNEGSKA (reference sequence). The V segment lost 4 bases and the J segment 3 bases; nucleotides outside the gene matches: 5. Here the CDR3 DNA reads TGCAGTGCTATTAGCGGGGGGGGGTTCTACGAGCAGTACTTC. It yields the protein CSAISGGGFYEQYF.

This clonotype was detected ten times or more. The chain recombines TRBV4-3 with TRBJ2-7; 10 positions agree with TRBD2. CDR3 size: 14 residues. Germline V CDR1 and CDR2: LGHNA, YSLEER. The V gene end was trimmed by 6 bases and the J gene end by 4 bases; junction bases not matched to a gene: 6. The DNA of the CDR3 is TGCGCCAGCAGTCCGGCTAGCGGGGGATACGAGCAGTACTTC. Translation gives CASSPASGGYEQYF.

This clonotype was seen a few times. This sequence joins TRBV20-1 and TRBJ2-7; TRBD1 matches 7 bases. The CDR3 sequence is 13 residues long. Germline CDR1 and CDR2: DFQATT and SNEGSKA (reference sequence). Trimming took 3 bases from V and 0 from J; bases not matched to a gene: 2. As DNA, the CDR3 is TGCAGTGCTAGCAGGGGGATCTCCTACGAGCAGTACTTC. This gives the protein CSASRGISYEQYF.

This clonotype has just a few counts. The rearrangement joins TRBV29-1 to TRBJ2-5; tentative D call: TRBD1 (6 bases). Germline assignment: CDR1 SQVTM and CDR2 ANQGSEA. Trimming shortened V by 7 bases and J by 5 bases, and 14 bases separated the two germline ends. The CDR3 has 12 residues. This CDR3 is CSGGAGVETQYF. CDR3 bases: TGCAGCGGAGGGGCAGGGGTCGAGACCCAGTACTTC.

This chain connects TRBV5-6 to TRBJ2-1; 8 positions agree with TRBD1. The CDR3 has 15 residues. V shed 2 bases, J shed 5 bases, and the junction held 6 bases outside the gene matches. The germline gives CDR1 SGHDT, CDR2 YYEEEE. The CDR3 is CASSFVTGENNEQFF. The CDR3 bases are TGTGCCAGCAGCTTTGTGACAGGGGAGAACAATGAGCAGTTCTTC.

The chain has TRBV12-3 or TRBV12-4 and TRBJ1-4; D uncertain. CDR3 length equals 15 residues. Trimming stripped 0 bases from V and 5 bases from J, with 10 bases between. The CDR3 bases are TGTGCCAGCAGTTTAGCGAGGGCCCCCAATGAAAAACTGTTTTTT. Translation: CASSLARAPNEKLFF.

J is TRBJ2-3 and V is TRBV6-6; no reliable D call. Germline CDR1 is MNHNY and CDR2 is SVGAGI (reference sequence). V was pared by 4 bases and J by 2 bases, with 7 bases between. This CDR3 has 13 residues. CDR3 in amino acids: CASSSKNTDTQYF. In DNA, the CDR3 is TGTGCCAGCAGTTCAAAAAACACAGATACGCAGTATTTT.

This chain links TRBV5-1 with TRBJ2-7, with D perhaps TRBD1 (6 bases). V was clipped by 3 bases and J by 6 bases, with 22 bases between them. The CDR3 totals 16 residues. Germline V lookup: CDR1 SGHRS, CDR2 YFSETQ. The CDR3 protein is CASSSAGTSKGSEQYF. Here the CDR3 DNA reads TGCGCCAGCAGCTCCGCTGGGACATCGAAGGGATCCGAGCAGTACTTC.

The table lists this clonotype with a count of one. V is TRBV21-1 and J is TRBJ1-4; TRBD1, the table's D call, lacks a check against the DNA. TRBV21-1 is given as a pseudogene. The CDR3 totals 17 residues. The CDR3 sequence: CASSGLQGVTANEKLFF. CDR3 DNA: TGTGCCAGCAGCGGATTACAGGGGGTAACGGCTAATGAAAAACTGTTTTTT.

This clonotype was detected only a few times. V and J are TRBV28 and TRBJ2-7; perhaps TRBD2 as D (5 bases). The CDR3 covers 13 residues. Germline loops: CDR1 MDHEN, CDR2 SYDVKM. V shed 5 bases and J shed 5 bases, with 13 bases lying between them. The CDR3: CASSLQLDDEQYV. For the CDR3, the DNA is TGTGCCAGCAGTCTACAACTAGACGACGAGCAGTACGTC.